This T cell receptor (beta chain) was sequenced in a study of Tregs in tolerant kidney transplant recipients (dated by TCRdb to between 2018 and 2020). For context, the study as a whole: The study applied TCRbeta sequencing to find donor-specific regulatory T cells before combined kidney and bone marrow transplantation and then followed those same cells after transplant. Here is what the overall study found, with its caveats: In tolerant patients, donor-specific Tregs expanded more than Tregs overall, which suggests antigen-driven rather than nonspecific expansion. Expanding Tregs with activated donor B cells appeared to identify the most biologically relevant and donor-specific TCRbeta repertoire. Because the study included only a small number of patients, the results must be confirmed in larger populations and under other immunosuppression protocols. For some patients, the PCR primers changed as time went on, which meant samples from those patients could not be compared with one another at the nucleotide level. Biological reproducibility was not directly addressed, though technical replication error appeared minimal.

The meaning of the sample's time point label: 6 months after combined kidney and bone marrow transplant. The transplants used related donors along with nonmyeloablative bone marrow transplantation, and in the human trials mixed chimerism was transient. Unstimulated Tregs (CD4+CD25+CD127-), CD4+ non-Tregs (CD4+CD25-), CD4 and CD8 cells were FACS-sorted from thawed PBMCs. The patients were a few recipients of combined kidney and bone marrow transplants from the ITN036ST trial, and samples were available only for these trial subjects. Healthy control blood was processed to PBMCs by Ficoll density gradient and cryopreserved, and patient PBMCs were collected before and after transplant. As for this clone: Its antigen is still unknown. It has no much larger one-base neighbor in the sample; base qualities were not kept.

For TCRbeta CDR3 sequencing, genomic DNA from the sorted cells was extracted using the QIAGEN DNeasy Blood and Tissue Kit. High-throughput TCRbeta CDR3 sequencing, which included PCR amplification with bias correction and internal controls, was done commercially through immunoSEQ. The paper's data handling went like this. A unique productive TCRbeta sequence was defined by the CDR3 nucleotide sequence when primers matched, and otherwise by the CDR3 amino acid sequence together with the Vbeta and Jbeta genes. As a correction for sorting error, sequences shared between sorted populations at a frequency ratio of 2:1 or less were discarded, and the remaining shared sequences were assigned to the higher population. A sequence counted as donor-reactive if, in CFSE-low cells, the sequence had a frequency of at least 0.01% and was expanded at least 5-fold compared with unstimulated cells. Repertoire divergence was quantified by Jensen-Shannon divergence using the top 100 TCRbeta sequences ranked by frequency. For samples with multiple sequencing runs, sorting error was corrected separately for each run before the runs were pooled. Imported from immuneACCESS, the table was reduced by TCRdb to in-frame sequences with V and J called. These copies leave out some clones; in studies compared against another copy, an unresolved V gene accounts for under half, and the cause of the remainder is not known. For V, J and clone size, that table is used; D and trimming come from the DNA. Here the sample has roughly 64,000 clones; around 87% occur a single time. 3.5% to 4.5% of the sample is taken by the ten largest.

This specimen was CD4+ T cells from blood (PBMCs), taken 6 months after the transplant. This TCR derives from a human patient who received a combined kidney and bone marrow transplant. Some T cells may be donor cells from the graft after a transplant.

The CDR3 is CASSDVRGGPQHF. The DNA is as follows: TGTGCCAGCAGTGACGTTCGGGGAGGGCCCCAGCATTTT. The rearrangement combines TRBV6-4 with TRBJ1-5, with the D segment identity uncertain. The germline V gene encodes CDR1 MRHNA and CDR2 SNTAGT. The germline ends are 11 bases apart after V is trimmed by 2 bases and J by 9 bases. From cysteine to phenylalanine, the CDR3 is 13 amino acids long. Here the CDR3 DNA is all that survives: 39 bases in frame from base 1.